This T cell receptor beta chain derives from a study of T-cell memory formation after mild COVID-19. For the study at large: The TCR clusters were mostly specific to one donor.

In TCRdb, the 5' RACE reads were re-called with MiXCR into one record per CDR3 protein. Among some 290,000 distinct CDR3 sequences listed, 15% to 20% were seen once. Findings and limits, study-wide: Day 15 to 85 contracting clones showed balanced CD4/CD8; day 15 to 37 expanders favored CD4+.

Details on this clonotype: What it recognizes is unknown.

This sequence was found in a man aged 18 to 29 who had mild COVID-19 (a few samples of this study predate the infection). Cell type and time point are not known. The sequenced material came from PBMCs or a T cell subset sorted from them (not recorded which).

The DNA for the CDR3 is TGTGCCAGCAGTGACAGTGGGGGGACAGATACGCAGTATTTT. Encoded protein: CASSDSGGTDTQYF. The J gene is TRBJ2-3, the V gene TRBV6-4, with D possibly matching TRBD2 (6 bases). Trimming removed 2 bases from V and 3 bases from J, with 9 bases in between. There are 14 residues in the CDR3. CDR1 and CDR2 from the germline V gene are MRHNA and SNTAGT.